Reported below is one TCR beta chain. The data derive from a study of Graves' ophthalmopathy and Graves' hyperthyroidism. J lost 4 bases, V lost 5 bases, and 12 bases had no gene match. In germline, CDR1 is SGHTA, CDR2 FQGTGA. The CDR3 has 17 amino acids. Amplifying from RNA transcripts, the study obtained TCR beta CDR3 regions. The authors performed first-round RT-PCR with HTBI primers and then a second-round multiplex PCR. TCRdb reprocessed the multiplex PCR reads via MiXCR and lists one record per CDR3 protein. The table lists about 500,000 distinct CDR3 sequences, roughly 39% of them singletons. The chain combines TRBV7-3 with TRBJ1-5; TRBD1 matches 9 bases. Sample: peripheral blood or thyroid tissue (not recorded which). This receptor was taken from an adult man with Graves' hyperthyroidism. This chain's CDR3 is CASSRTGTGRLNQPQHF. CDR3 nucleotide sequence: TGTGCCAGCAGCCGAACTGGGACAGGGAGGTTGAATCAGCCCCAGCATTTT.